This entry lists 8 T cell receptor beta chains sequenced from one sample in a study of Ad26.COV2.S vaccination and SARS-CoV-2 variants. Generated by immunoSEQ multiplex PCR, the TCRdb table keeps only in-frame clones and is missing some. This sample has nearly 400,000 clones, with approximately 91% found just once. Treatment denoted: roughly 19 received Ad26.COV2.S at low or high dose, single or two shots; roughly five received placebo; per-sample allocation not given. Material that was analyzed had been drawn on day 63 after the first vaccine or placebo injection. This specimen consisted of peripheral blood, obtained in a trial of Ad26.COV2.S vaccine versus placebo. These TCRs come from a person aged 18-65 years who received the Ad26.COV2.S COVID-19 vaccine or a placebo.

For the CDR3, the DNA is TGTGCCAGCAGCTCAGGGGACGGACCTGGGAGTTACACCGGGGAGCTGTTTTTT. As protein: CASSSGDGPGSYTGELFF. The chain is built from TRBV13 and TRBJ2-2; a possible D gene is TRBD1 (6 bases). Germline V gene data show CDR1 as PRHDT and CDR2 as FYEKMQ (reference sequence). This CDR3 comprises 18 residues. The ends were cut back, 4 bases at V and 3 bases at J, with 21 bases in the middle.

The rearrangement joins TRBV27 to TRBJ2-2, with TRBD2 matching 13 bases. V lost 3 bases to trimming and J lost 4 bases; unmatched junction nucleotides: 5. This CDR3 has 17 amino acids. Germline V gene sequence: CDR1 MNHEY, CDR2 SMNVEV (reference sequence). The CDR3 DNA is TGTGCCAGCAGTTTCTTCGGACTAGCGGGAGCCACCGGGGAGCTGTTTTTT. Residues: CASSFFGLAGATGELFF.

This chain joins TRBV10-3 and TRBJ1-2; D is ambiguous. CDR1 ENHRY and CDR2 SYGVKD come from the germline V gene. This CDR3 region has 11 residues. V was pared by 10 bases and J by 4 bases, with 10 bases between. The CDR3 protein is CATADGYGYTF. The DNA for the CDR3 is TGTGCCACGGCGGACGGCTATGGCTACACCTTC.

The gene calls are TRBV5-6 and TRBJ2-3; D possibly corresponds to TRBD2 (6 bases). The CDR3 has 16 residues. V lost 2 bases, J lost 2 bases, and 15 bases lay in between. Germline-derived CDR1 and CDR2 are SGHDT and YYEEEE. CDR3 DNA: TGTGCCAGCAGCTTTATTCGTAGCGGTTACACAGATACGCAGTATTTT. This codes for CASSFIRSGYTDTQYF.

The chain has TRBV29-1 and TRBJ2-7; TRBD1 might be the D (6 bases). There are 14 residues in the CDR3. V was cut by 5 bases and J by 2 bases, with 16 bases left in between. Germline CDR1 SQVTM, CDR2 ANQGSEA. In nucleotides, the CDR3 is TGCAGCGTTAACGGAGGTCAGGGGCCCTACGAGCAGTACTTC. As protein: CSVNGGQGPYEQYF.

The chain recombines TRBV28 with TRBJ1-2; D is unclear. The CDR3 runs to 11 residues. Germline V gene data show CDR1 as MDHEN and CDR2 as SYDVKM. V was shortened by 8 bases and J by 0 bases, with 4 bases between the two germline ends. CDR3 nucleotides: TGTGCCAGCGGATCTAACTATGGCTACACCTTC. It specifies CASGSNYGYTF.

CDR3 loop: CASSYTSYEQYF. CDR3 nucleotide sequence: TGTGCCAGCAGTTACACATCCTACGAGCAGTACTTC. V and J are TRBV6-2 or TRBV6-3 and TRBJ2-7; no clear D gene. Germline CDR1 reads MNHEY; CDR2 reads SVGEGT. This CDR3 has 12 amino acids. The V and J ends lost 2 bases and 1 base respectively, with 3 bases between them.

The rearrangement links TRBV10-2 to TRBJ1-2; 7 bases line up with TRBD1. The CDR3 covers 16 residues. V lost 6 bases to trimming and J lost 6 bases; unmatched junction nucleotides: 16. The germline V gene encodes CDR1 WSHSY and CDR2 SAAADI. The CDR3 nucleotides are TGCGCCAGCAGGGCCGGGACAGCAGCCCTTTGGGATGGCTACACCTTC. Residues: CASRAGTAALWDGYTF.